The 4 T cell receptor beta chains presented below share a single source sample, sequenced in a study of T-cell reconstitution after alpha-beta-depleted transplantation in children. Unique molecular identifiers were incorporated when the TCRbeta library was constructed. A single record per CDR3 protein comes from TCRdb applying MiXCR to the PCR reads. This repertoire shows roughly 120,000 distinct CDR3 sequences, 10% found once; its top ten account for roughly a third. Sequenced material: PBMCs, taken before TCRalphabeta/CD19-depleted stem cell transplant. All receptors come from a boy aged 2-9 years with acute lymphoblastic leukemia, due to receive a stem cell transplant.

The DNA for the CDR3 is TGTGCCAGCCGGGACGGAAATAAAGAGACCCAGTACTTC. Its protein is CASRDGNKETQYF. V and J are TRBV2 and TRBJ2-5; the D call may be TRBD1 or TRBD2 (5 bases each). Germline V gives CDR1 SNHLY, CDR2 FYNNEI. Between the trimmed V and J ends, which lost 8 bases and 3 bases, there was a span of 13 bases. The CDR3 length is 13 residues.

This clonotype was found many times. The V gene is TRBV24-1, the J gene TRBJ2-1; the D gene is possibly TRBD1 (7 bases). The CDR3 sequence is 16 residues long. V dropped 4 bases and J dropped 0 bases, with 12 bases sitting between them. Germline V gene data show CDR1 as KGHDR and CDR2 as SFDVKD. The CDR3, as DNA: TGTGCCACCAGTGACCCAGGGGGGAACTCCTACAATGAGCAGTTCTTC. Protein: CATSDPGGNSYNEQFF.

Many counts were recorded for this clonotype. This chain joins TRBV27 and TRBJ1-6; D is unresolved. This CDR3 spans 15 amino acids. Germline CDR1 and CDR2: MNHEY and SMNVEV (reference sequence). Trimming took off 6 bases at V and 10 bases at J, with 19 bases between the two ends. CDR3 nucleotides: TGTGCCAGCAGCATAACGCCGGGAGGGTGGTCACCCCTCCACTTT. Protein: CASSITPGGWSPLHF.

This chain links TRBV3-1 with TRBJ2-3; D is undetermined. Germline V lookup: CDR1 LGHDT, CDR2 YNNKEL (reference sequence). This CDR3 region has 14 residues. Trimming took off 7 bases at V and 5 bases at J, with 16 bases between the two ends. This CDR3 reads CASIPWTDGDTQYF. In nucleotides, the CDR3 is TGTGCCAGCATCCCTTGGACCGATGGAGATACGCAGTATTTT.